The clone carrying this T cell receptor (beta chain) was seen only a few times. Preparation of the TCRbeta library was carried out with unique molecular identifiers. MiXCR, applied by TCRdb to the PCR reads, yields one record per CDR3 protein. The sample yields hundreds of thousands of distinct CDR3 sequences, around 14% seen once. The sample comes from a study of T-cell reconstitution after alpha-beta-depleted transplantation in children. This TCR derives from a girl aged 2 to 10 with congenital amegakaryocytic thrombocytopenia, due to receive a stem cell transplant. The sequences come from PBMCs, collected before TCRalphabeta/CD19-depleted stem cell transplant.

The CDR3 loop reads CASSNYEKLFF. CDR3 DNA sequence: TGTGCCAGCAGCAACTACGAAAAACTGTTTTTT. V gene TRBV12-3 or TRBV12-4 combines with J gene TRBJ1-4; D remains unclear. V lost 6 bases to trimming and J lost 8 bases, with 7 bases between them. CDR3 length: 11 residues.